The text below deals with one TCR beta chain. Its antigen remains unidentified. The data were taken from a study of T cells in pancreatic ductal adenocarcinoma. Whole-study findings and limits: Tumors hold more CD45RO+ effector T cells, which may bias toward lower diversity. Unique clonotypes were roughly 8-fold more numerous in blood than in tumor. Mean clonality was about 0.12 in tumors and about 0.079 in blood, not significantly different. Results skew toward the minority of patients with early-stage disease.

TCRdb keeps only in-frame clones here, not all; method: immunoSEQ multiplex PCR. The top ten hold roughly 3.1% of the sample, which has about 97,000 clones, about 95% seen once. No neoadjuvant therapy was given to the selected pancreatic ductal adenocarcinoma patients before their surgery. This CDR3 region has 13 residues. Germline values: CDR1 GTSNPN, CDR2 SVGIG (reference sequence). V was clipped by 2 bases and J by 1 base, with 8 bases between them. The sample was PBMCs. This sequence joins TRBV30 and TRBJ1-1; D may be TRBD1 (6 bases). This receptor was identified in a human donor with pancreatic ductal adenocarcinoma. The CDR3 DNA reads TGTGCCTGGAGTAGACAGGAGAACACTGAAGCTTTCTTT. As protein: CAWSRQENTEAFF.